The rows below give T cell receptor beta chains drawn from one sample of a study of blood T cells in healthy people across ages. A single record per CDR3 protein comes from TCRdb applying MiXCR to the 5' RACE reads. Among around 1,000,000 distinct CDR3 sequences listed, 20% to 25% were seen once. These records were also assigned to another study, of T cells of mothers and their children.

Specimen: blood. Receptors originate from a girl aged 2-10 years in good health. CDR3s include the opening cysteine and the closing phenylalanine or tryptophan. The D gene is left open where the match is weak. The listing skips clone size in some rows; elsewhere it reads once, few, many or a size class.

d_call | j_call | clone_size | v_call | cdr3_length | cdr3_nt | cdr3_aa
. | TRBJ2-3 | . | TRBV29-1 | 13 | TGCAGCGCTGAAGATTGGACGGGGGATACGCAGTATTTT | CSAEDWTGDTQYF
. | TRBJ2-2 | few | TRBV5-6 | 14 | TGTGCCAGCAGTTTGGCAGAAGGCACCGGGGAGCTGTTTTTT | CASSLAEGTGELFF
. | TRBJ1-1 | . | TRBV29-1 | 12 | TGCAGCGTTAAGGGAGTTAACACTGAAGCTTTCTTT | CSVKGVNTEAFF
. | TRBJ1-2 | . | TRBV3-1 | 16 | TGTGCCAGCAGCCAAGATATCGGTGTCCTCGCCTATGGCTACACCTTC | CASSQDIGVLAYGYTF
TRBD1 | TRBJ1-5 | few | TRBV4-2 | 19 | TGTGCCAGCAGCCCAGGGGGTTCTTGGGGCCCGCCAAGGGGACAGCCCCAGCATTTT | CASSPGGSWGPPRGQPQHF
. | TRBJ1-1 | few | TRBV5-1 | 14 | TGCGCCAGCAAGTCTATTGTAGGGAACACTGAAGCTTTCTTT | CASKSIVGNTEAFF
. | TRBJ1-5 | few | TRBV28 | 14 | TGTGCCAGCAGTTGGCAGATTAGCAATCAGCCCCAGCATTTT | CASSWQISNQPQHF
. | TRBJ2-2 | few | TRBV4-1 | 15 | TGCGCCAGCAGCCAAGAAGCTGGCAGGCCCGGGGAGCTGTTTTTT | CASSQEAGRPGELFF
. | TRBJ1-3 | once | TRBV28 | 17 | TGTGCCAGCAGTCGGCGATCGGGATTAAGCTCTGGAAACACCATATATTTT | CASSRRSGLSSGNTIYF
. | TRBJ2-3 | . | TRBV5-1 | 15 | TGCGCCAGCAGCGAAGCAGGGTTGTTTCTAGATACGCAGTATTTT | CASSEAGLFLDTQYF
. | TRBJ2-4 | few | TRBV12-5 | 15 | TGTGCTAGTGGTTCCCGGGACACAGAAATGGACATTCAGTACTTC | CASGSRDTEMDIQYF
. | TRBJ1-2 | few | TRBV7-2 | 12 | TGTGCCAGCAGCTTAAGCAGCTATGGCTACACCTTC | CASSLSSYGYTF
. | TRBJ2-3 | few | TRBV2 | 15 | TGTGCCAGCAGACCTCGCGGGCCCCTCACAGATACGCAGTATTTT | CASRPRGPLTDTQYF
. | TRBJ1-3 | . | TRBV20-1 | 13 | TGCAGTACTATGGCACAGGGTGGAAACACCATATATTTT | CSTMAQGGNTIYF
TRBD2 | TRBJ2-2 | few | TRBV10-3 | 13 | TGTGCCATGACTAGCGGGGTCACCGGGGAGCTGTTTTTT | CAMTSGVTGELFF
. | TRBJ2-7 | . | TRBV7-8 | 15 | TGTGCCAGCAGCCCGAGAGACAGGAGGGGCTACGAGCAGTACTTC | CASSPRDRRGYEQYF
. | TRBJ1-3 | few | TRBV29-1 | 16 | TGCAGCGTTGAAGAGGCTGGATTTCACTCTGGAAACACCATATATTTT | CSVEEAGFHSGNTIYF
. | TRBJ2-1 | . | TRBV20-1 | 12 | TGCAGTGCTAGAGATATAAGGGCTGAGCAGTTCTTC | CSARDIRAEQFF
TRBD2 | TRBJ2-3 | . | TRBV20-1 | 14 | TGCAGTGCCGACGGGGGGTACACGGCAGATACGCAGTATTTT | CSADGGYTADTQYF
. | TRBJ2-2 | few | TRBV4-2 | 14 | TGTGCCAGCAGCGTAGGGAGGAGCACCGGGGAGCTGTTTTTT | CASSVGRSTGELFF
TRBD2 | TRBJ2-3 | many | TRBV5-1 | 15 | TGCGCCAGCAGCTTGGGGCTAGCGGGGACGGATACGCAGTATTTT | CASSLGLAGTDTQYF
. | TRBJ2-7 | . | TRBV12-3/TRBV12-4 | 16 | TGTGCCAGCAGTTTTGGAACCCCGATAGGTACCTACGAGCAGTACTTC | CASSFGTPIGTYEQYF
. | TRBJ2-5 | few | TRBV10-3 | 18 | TGTGCCATCAGTGAGTCGACTCACGGCGGGGCGTACCAAGAGACCCAGTACTTC | CAISESTHGGAYQETQYF
. | TRBJ2-3 | few | TRBV29-1 | 14 | TGCAGCGTCCCCCGGGGGGCGGTCACAGATACGCAGTATTTT | CSVPRGAVTDTQYF
TRBD1 | TRBJ2-7 | few | TRBV4-1 | 18 | TGCGCCAGCAGCCAAGATCAGCTTTCCGGGACAGGGACGGGAGAGCAGTACTTC | CASSQDQLSGTGTGEQYF
TRBD2 | TRBJ2-2 | . | TRBV4-2 | 16 | TGTGCCAGCAGCCAAGAGGAGGGGAGGGAAGCCGGGGAGCTGTTTTTT | CASSQEEGREAGELFF
. | TRBJ2-4 | . | TRBV29-1 | 15 | TGCAGCGTATTGGACGGGTTCGGAACAAAAAACATTCAGTACTTC | CSVLDGFGTKNIQYF
. | TRBJ2-6 | few | TRBV10-3 | 14 | TGTGCCATCAGTGAATCAACGGGGGCCAACGTCCTGACTTTC | CAISESTGANVLTF
. | TRBJ2-7 | many | TRBV12-3/TRBV12-4 | 11 | TGTGCCTCAGGGGAAGGGGGCGAGCAGTACTTC | CASGEGGEQYF
TRBD2 | TRBJ2-1 | . | TRBV12-3/TRBV12-4 | 13 | TGTGCCAGCAGACCCGGGACTAGCAGGGAGCAGTTCTTC | CASRPGTSREQFF
. | TRBJ2-1 | few | TRBV6-2/TRBV6-3 | 15 | TGTGCCAGCAGATATGAGTTTGGGAGCTACAATGAGCAGTTCTTC | CASRYEFGSYNEQFF
TRBD1 | TRBJ2-1 | few | TRBV29-1 | 14 | TGCAGCGTTGATCTGGGACAGGGGAACAATGAGCAGTTCTTC | CSVDLGQGNNEQFF
. | TRBJ2-7 | . | TRBV2 | 15 | TGTGCCAGCAGTGAAGAGAGGCAGGGGAATAACGAGCAGTACTTC | CASSEERQGNNEQYF
. | TRBJ2-7 | few | TRBV7-2 | 16 | TGTGCCAGCAGCCCAAGCCCGTCTCTAGAGTACTACGAGCAGTACTTC | CASSPSPSLEYYEQYF
. | TRBJ2-3 | . | TRBV29-1 | 17 | TGCAGCGTTGAAGTTAACTTCGGTTGGGGGTTCCAGGATACGCAGTATTTT | CSVEVNFGWGFQDTQYF
. | TRBJ2-5 | . | TRBV14 | 15 | TGTGCCAGCAGCCGAGGGGCCCAGGTCGTGGAGACCCAGTACTTC | CASSRGAQVVETQYF
. | TRBJ1-4 | few | TRBV27 | 16 | TGTGCCAGCAGTTTTACTTCAGGGGCAACTAATGAAAAACTGTTTTTT | CASSFTSGATNEKLFF
TRBD1 | TRBJ2-3 | few | TRBV5-1 | 15 | TGCGCCAGCAGCCCGGTGGGACAGGGTCGGGATACGCAGTATTTT | CASSPVGQGRDTQYF
. | TRBJ2-1 | . | TRBV5-6 | 17 | TGTGCCAGCAGCAAGGGGGGTGGAGGGACAGTGAACAATGAGCAGTTCTTC | CASSKGGGGTVNNEQFF
. | TRBJ1-1 | . | TRBV12-3/TRBV12-4 | 15 | TGTGCCAGCAGTCCTCGATTTGACGGCAGCACTGAAGCTTTCTTT | CASSPRFDGSTEAFF
TRBD1 | TRBJ2-4 | . | TRBV7-2 | 15 | TGTGCCAGCAGCTTAGGCCAGGGGGTAACGAACATTCAGTACTTC | CASSLGQGVTNIQYF
. | TRBJ1-2 | few | TRBV10-2 | 13 | TGCGCCAGCAGTGATGCCCTCCAGGGGAGCTACACCTTC | CASSDALQGSYTF
TRBD2 | TRBJ2-2 | few | TRBV14 | 16 | TGTGCCAGCAGCCACAGACTAGCGGGGCTCTCCGGGGAGCTGTTTTTT | CASSHRLAGLSGELFF
. | TRBJ2-5 | . | TRBV6-2/TRBV6-3 | 14 | TGTGCCAGCAGTTTCCCGGACAGCCAAGAGACCCAGTACTTC | CASSFPDSQETQYF
. | TRBJ1-1 | . | TRBV25-1 | 11 | TGTGCCAACATACGGGGAACTGAAGCTTTCTTT | CANIRGTEAFF
TRBD1 | TRBJ1-3 | few | TRBV4-1 | 18 | TGCGCCAGCAGCCTTGTCAGGGACAGGGCAGATACTGGAAACACCATATATTTT | CASSLVRDRADTGNTIYF
. | TRBJ2-5 | many | TRBV7-2 | 11 | TGTGCCAGCAACGTGGGCGAGACCCAGTACTTC | CASNVGETQYF
. | TRBJ2-5 | few | TRBV6-6 | 13 | TGTGCCAGCCACCGGGCCTTACCAGAGACCCAGTACTTC | CASHRALPETQYF
. | TRBJ2-1 | . | TRBV6-5 | 15 | TGTGCCAGCAGTCCTTCCGGGGCCGGTTACAATGAGCAGTTCTTC | CASSPSGAGYNEQFF
. | TRBJ2-5 | few | TRBV29-1 | 13 | TGCAGCGTTGATATCCGGGGAGAAGAGACCCAGTACTTC | CSVDIRGEETQYF
. | TRBJ2-1 | . | TRBV9 | 15 | TGTGCCAGCAGCGTAGAGGCTAGCTCCTACAATGAGCAGTTCTTC | CASSVEASSYNEQFF